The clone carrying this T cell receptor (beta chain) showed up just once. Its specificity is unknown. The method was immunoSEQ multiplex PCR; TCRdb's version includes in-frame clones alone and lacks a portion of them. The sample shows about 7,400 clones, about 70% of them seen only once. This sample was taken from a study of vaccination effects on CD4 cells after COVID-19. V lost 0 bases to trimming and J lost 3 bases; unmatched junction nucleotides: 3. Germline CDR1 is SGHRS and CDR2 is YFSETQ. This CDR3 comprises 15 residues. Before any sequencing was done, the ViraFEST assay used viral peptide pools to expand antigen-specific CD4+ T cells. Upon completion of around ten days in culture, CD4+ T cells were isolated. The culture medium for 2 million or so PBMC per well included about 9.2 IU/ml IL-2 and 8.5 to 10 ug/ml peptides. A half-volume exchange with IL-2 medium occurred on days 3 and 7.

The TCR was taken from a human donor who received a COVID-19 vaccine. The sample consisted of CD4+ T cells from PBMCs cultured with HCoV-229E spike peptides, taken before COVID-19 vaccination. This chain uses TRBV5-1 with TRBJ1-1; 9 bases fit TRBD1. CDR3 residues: CASSLEDRGYTEAFF. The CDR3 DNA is TGCGCCAGCAGCTTGGAGGACAGGGGTTACACTGAAGCTTTCTTT.